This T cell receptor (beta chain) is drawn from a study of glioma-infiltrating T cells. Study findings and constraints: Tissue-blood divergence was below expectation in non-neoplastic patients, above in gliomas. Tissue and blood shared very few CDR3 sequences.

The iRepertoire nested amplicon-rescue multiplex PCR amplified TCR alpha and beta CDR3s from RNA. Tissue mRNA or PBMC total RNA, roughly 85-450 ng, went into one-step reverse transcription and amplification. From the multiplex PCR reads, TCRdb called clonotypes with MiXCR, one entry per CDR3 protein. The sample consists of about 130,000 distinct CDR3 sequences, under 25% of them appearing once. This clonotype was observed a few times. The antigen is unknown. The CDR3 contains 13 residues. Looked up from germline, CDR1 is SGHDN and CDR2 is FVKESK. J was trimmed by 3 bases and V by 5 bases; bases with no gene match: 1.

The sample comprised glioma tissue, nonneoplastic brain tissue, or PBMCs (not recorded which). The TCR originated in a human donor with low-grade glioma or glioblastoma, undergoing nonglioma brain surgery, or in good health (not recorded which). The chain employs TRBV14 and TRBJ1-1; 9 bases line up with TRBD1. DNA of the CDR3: TGTGCCAGCAGCTGGACAGGGGACACTGAAGCTTTCTTT. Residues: CASSWTGDTEAFF.